Sequencing of this T cell receptor (beta chain) was carried out in a study of shared clonotypes between healthy human individuals. Findings and caveats of the study: Only blood underwent sampling, and tissue repertoires likely differ. Deeper or shallower sequencing was expected to change how clonotypes are shared among donors.

For this clone: What it binds is unknown.

Produced via immunoSEQ multiplex PCR; TCRdb's table is partial and in-frame only. The table shows hundreds of thousands of clones, with 96% occurring only once. Naive-designated CD8 cells lacked CD45RO, were positively enriched for CCR7, and omitted terminally differentiated effector memory CD45RA+ cells. The germline CDR1 and CDR2 sequences are MNHEY and SMNVEV (reference sequence). Unmatched junction bases numbered 7, after V lost 5 bases and J lost 7 bases. The CDR3 consists of 15 residues. The specimen sequenced was naive CD8+ T cells sorted from blood. The chain employs TRBV27 and TRBJ2-1, with 11 positions matching TRBD2. This receptor was taken from a man aged 30 to 39 in good health. For the CDR3, the DNA is TGTGCCAGCAGTATCGGGGCTAGCGGGGGGAATGAGCAGTTCTTC. Its protein is CASSIGASGGNEQFF.